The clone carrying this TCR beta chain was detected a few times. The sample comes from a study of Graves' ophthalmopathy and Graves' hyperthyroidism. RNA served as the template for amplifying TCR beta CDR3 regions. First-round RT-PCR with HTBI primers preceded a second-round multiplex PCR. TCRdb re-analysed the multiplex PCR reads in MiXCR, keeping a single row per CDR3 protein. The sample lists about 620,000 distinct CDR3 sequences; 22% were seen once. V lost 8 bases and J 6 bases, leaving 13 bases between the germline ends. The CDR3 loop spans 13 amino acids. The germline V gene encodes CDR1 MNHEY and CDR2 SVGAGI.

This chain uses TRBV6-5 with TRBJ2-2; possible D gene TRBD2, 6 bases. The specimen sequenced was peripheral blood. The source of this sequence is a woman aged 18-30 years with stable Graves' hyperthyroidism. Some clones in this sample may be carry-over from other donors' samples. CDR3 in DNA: TGTGCCAGCTTAGCGGTCTGGGCCGGGGAGCTGTTTTTT. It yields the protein CASLAVWAGELFF.